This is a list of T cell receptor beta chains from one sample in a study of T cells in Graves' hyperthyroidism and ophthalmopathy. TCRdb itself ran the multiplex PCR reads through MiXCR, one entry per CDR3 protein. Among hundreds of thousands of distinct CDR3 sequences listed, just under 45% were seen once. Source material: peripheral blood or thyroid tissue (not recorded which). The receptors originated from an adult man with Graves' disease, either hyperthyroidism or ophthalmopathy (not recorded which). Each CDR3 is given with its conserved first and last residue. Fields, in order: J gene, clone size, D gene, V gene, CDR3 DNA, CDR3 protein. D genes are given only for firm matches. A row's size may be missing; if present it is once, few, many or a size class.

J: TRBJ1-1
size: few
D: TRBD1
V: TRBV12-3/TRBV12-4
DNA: TGTGCCAGCAGCCACAGGGGTTTCGCTGAAGCTTTCTTT
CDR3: CASSHRGFAEAFF

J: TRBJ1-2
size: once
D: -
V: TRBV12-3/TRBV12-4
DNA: TGTGCCAGCAGCGAATTTCGTCAGGGCTATGGCTACACCTTC
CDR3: CASSEFRQGYGYTF

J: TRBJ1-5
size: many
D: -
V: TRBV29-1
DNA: TGCAGCGTTACAACAACAGGGAGGGACCAGCCCCAGCATTTT
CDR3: CSVTTTGRDQPQHF

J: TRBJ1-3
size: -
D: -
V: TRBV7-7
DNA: TGTGCTAGCAGCTTAGGATCCGATGGCTACACCATATATTTT
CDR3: CASSLGSDGYTIYF

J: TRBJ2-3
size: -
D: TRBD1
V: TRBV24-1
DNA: TGTGCCACGCGGGGACAGGGGAGCACAGATACGCAGTATTTT
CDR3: CATRGQGSTDTQYF

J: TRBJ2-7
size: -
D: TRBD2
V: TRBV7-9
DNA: TGTGCCAGCAGCCCTCCGACTGGCGGGGGGGACCCGAGCTCCTACGAGCAGTACTTC
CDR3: CASSPPTGGGDPSSYEQYF

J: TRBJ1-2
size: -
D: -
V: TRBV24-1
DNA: TGTGCCACCAGTGATGGGGCAGGTTCTAACTATGGCTACGCCTTC
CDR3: CATSDGAGSNYGYAF

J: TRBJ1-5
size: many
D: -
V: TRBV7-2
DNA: TGTGCCAGCAGCTTATCGGGTGAGGCCAATCAGCCCCAGCATTTT
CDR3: CASSLSGEANQPQHF

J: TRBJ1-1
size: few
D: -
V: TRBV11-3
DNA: TGTGCCAGCAGCTTACCCGCCAAGGCGACTGAAGCTTTCTTT
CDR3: CASSLPAKATEAFF

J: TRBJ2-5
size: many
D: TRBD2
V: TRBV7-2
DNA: TGTGCCAGCACCCCCCTGGCTGGCGGGAGGAGAGAGACCCAGTACTTC
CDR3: CASTPLAGGRRETQYF

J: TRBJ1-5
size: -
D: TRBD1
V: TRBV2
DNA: TGTGCCACCAGTGATGTCCGGGACAGGGAAGAGACCCAGCATTTT
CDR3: CATSDVRDREETQHF

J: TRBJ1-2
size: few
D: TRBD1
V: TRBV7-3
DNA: TGTGCCAGCAGTTTAGCAGGGGGACCGGATGGCTACACCTTC
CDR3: CASSLAGGPDGYTF

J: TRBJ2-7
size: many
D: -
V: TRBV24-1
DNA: TGTGCCACCACGACCTCGGGACGAAGGCTCTGGTACGAGCAGTACTTC
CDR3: CATTTSGRRLWYEQYF

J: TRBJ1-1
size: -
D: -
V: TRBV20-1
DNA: TGCAGTGCTAGGAGGGGGGTGCTTAACACTGAAGCTTTCTTT
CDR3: CSARRGVLNTEAFF

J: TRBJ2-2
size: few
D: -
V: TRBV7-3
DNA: TGTGCCAGCAGCTTAACCCACGGGAGTAGCGGGGAGCTGTTTTTT
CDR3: CASSLTHGSSGELFF

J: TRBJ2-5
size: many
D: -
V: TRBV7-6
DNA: TGTGCTAGCAGCCCCTTACCTCCCGTTTTTCAAGAGACCCAGTACTTC
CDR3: CASSPLPPVFQETQYF